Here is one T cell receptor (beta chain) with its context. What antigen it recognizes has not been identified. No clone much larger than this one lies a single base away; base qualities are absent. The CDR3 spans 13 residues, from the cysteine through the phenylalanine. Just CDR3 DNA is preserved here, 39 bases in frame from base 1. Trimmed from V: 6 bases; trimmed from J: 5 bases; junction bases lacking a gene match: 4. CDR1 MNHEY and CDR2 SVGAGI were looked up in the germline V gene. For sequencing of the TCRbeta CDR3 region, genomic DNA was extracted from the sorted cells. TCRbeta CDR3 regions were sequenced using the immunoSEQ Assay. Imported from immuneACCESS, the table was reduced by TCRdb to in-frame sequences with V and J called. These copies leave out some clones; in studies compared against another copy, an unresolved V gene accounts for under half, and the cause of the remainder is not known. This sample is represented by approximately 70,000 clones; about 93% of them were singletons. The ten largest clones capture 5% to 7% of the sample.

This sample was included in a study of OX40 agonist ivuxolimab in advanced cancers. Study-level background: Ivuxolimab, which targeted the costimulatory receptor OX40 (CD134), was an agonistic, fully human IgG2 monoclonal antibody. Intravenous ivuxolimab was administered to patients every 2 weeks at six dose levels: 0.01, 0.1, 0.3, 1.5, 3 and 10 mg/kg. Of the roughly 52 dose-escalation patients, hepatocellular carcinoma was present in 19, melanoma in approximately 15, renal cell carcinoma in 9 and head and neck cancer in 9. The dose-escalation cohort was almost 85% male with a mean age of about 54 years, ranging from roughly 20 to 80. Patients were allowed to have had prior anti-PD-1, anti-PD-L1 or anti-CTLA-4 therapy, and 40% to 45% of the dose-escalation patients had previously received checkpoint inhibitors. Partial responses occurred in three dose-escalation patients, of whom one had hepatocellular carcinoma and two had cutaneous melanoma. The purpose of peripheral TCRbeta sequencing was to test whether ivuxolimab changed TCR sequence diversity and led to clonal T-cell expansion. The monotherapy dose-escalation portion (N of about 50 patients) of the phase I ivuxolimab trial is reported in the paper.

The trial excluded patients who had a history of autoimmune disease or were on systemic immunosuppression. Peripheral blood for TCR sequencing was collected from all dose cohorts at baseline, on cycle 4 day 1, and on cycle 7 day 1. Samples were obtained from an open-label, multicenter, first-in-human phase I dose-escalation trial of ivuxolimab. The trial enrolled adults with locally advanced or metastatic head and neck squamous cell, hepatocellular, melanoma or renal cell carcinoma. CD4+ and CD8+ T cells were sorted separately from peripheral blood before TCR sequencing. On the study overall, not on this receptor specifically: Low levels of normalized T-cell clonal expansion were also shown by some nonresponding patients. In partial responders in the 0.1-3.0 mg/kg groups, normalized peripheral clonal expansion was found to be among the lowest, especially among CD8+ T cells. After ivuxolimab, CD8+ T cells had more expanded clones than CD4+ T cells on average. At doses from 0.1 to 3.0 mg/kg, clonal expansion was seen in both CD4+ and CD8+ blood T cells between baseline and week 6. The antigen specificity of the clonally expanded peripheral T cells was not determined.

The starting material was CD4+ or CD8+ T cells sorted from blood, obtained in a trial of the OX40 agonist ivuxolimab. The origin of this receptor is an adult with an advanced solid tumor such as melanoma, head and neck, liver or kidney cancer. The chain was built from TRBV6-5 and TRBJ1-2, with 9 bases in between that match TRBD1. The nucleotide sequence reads TGTGCCAGCAGGGACAGGGGCGGATATGGCTACACCTTC. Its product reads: CASRDRGGYGYTF.